The 18 T cell receptor beta chains below were found in one sample sequenced in a study of identical twins (TCRdb year 2016). Library creation used 5' RACE. Sequencing relied on an Illumina HiSeq 2000. The raw public data were reprocessed by TCRdb itself: fastp quality trimming at Q25, MiXCR clonotype calling, in-frame beta chains only. Rows with a matching CDR3 protein are joined into one entry that keeps the most common DNA and genes. The sample table holds around 1.7 million distinct CDR3 sequences, of which roughly 35% were seen once. Together, the top ten hold approximately 0.25% of the sample. Sequencing used cord blood. Every receptor here comes from a newborn girl in good health.

J is TRBJ2-3 and V is TRBV18, with D perhaps TRBD2 (6 bases). The CDR3 has 16 residues. Germline V CDR1 and CDR2: KGHSH, LQKENI. V gave up 1 base and J gave up 1 base, with 12 bases separating them. CDR3 sequence: CASSPQRGVRTDTQYF. CDR3 bases: TGTGCCAGCTCACCACAACGCGGGGTCCGCACAGATACGCAGTATTTT.

V usage is TRBV15 and J usage is TRBJ1-1; TRBD1 is a possible D gene (6 bases). Germline V gene sequence: CDR1 LNHNV, CDR2 YYDKDF (reference sequence). This CDR3 region has 14 residues. V was clipped by 1 base and J by 1 base, with 7 bases between them. CDR3 sequence (DNA): TGTGCCACCAGCAGAGGACAGGAGAACACTGAAGCTTTCTTT. It yields the protein CATSRGQENTEAFF.

The genes are TRBV11-2 and TRBJ1-2; 9 nucleotides align to TRBD1. The CDR3 totals 15 residues. Germline CDR1 and CDR2: SGHAT and FQNNGV. Germline trimming cut 1 base from V and 6 bases from J; bases unmatched to any gene: 6. In DNA, the CDR3 is TGTGCCAGCAGCTTAGCAGCGGGACAGGGTCATGGCTACACCTTC. This sequence encodes CASSLAAGQGHGYTF.

The rearrangement joins TRBV18 to TRBJ2-5; tentative D call: TRBD2 (5 bases). V lost 3 bases and J lost 4, with 12 bases in between. The CDR3 covers 14 residues. Germline V lookup: CDR1 KGHSH, CDR2 LQKENI. CDR3 in amino acids: CASSPMVAPETQYF. As DNA, the CDR3 is TGTGCCAGCTCACCTATGGTAGCGCCAGAGACCCAGTACTTC.

This clonotype was counted at least ten times. A read error may produce the germline difference seen at one junction end. In DNA form, the CDR3 reads TGTGCCAGCAGTTTAGCTTTGGGGGGCTACACCTTC. Translating it yields CASSLALGGYTF. The chain is built from TRBV7-2 and TRBJ1-2, with no clear D. From germline, CDR1 is SGHTA and CDR2 FQGNSA. The CDR3 loop spans 12 amino acids.

The chain couples TRBV27 to TRBJ2-1, with 11 bases lining up with TRBD2. Looked up from germline, CDR1 is MNHEY and CDR2 is SMNVEV (reference sequence). With V trimmed by 2 bases and J by 10 bases, 10 bases remained unmatched. The length of the CDR3 is 16 residues. The DNA of the CDR3 is TGTGCCAGCAGTTTAGGCCCACTGGCTAGCGGGAGGGAGCAGTTCTTC. Protein: CASSLGPLASGREQFF.

In its sample, this clonotype was seen many times. The chain has TRBV20-1 and TRBJ2-7; D is undetermined. The CDR3 sequence is 13 residues long. V was trimmed by 1 base and J by 1 base, leaving 8 bases between them. Germline V gene sequence: CDR1 DFQATT, CDR2 SNEGSKA (reference sequence). The CDR3: CSARVLGSYEQYF. In DNA, the CDR3 is TGCAGTGCTAGAGTTCTCGGGTCCTACGAGCAGTACTTC.

This chain joins TRBV7-2 and TRBJ2-7, with 8 bases matching TRBD2. The CDR3 extends over 16 amino acids. Germline values: CDR1 SGHTA, CDR2 FQGNSA. V shed 2 bases, J shed 7 bases, and the junction held 13 bases outside the gene matches. This chain's CDR3 is CASSLTGTRVNNEQYF. CDR3 coding DNA: TGTGCCAGCAGCTTAACGGGGACTAGGGTTAACAATGAGCAGTACTTC.

The chain has TRBV4-2 and TRBJ2-1; maybe TRBD2 (6 bases). Germline assignment: CDR1 LGHNA and CDR2 YNFKEQ. The CDR3 contains 16 residues. Trimming removed 4 bases at V and 8 bases at J, with 21 bases between. This CDR3 reads CASSREGGLLTDEQFF. In DNA, the CDR3 is TGTGCCAGCAGCCGAGAAGGAGGACTACTAACCGATGAGCAGTTCTTC.

The chain is built from TRBV3-1 and TRBJ1-6, with no clear D. The CDR3 length is 12 residues. Trimming took off 0 bases at V and 10 bases at J, with 4 bases between the two ends. Germline CDR1 reads LGHDT; CDR2 reads YNNKEL (reference sequence). The CDR3: CASSQDGSPLHF. The CDR3 nucleotides read TGTGCCAGCAGCCAAGATGGCTCACCCCTCCACTTT.

The gene calls are TRBV12-3 or TRBV12-4 and TRBJ2-7, with D possibly being TRBD2 (5 bases). Trimming pared 3 bases from V and 7 bases from J, leaving 16 bases between. The CDR3 totals 14 residues. CDR3 in amino acids: CASSFLMGSGEQYF. CDR3 nucleotides: TGTGCCAGCAGTTTTTTGATGGGGTCGGGGGAGCAGTACTTC.

The chain is built from TRBV20-1 and TRBJ2-7; maybe TRBD2 (5 bases). Germline CDR1 DFQATT, CDR2 SNEGSKA (reference sequence). The V gene lost 7 bases and the J gene lost 12 bases, with 19 bases spanning the gap. The CDR3 runs to 11 residues. CDR3 in DNA: TGCAGTGTTATAGTCGGGGAGACCCGGTACTTC. It yields the protein CSVIVGETRYF.

Written as DNA, the CDR3 is TGTGCCAGCAGCTTAGCCAGACAGGGGGTGAGCACTGAAGCTTTCTTT. Its protein is CASSLARQGVSTEAFF. This sequence joins TRBV7-2 and TRBJ1-1; 9 nucleotides align to TRBD1. CDR1 and CDR2 from the germline V gene are SGHTA and FQGNSA. V was pared by 0 bases and J by 4 bases, with 6 bases of the junction left unmatched. The CDR3 has 16 residues.

This clonotype was seen only a few times. The J gene is TRBJ2-6, the V gene TRBV4-2, with D perhaps TRBD1 (6 bases). Trimming stripped 4 bases from V and 2 bases from J, with 15 bases between. In germline, CDR1 is LGHNA, CDR2 YNFKEQ. This CDR3 is 17 amino acids long. CDR3 region: CASSRLGQTPGANVLTF. CDR3 nucleotides: TGTGCCAGCAGCCGCTTGGGACAAACCCCTGGGGCCAACGTCCTGACTTTC.

Concerning this clonotype itself: A much bigger clone sits one base away, suggesting this may be a read error. V and J are TRBV6-6 and TRBJ2-3, with D maybe TRBD2 (7 bases). Deletions cut 4 bases from V and 3 bases from J, with 17 bases between. The length of the CDR3 is 16 residues. The germline V gene has CDR1 MNHNY and CDR2 SVGAGI (reference sequence). CDR3 region: CASSCSSRGGTDTQYF. The CDR3, as DNA: TGTGCCAGCAGTTGCTCGTCCAGGGGAGGGACAGATACGCAGTATTTT.

The CDR3 reads CAWNLGLSNQPQHF. CDR3 nucleotides: TGTGCCTGGAACCTTGGGCTTAGCAATCAGCCCCAGCATTTT. This sequence joins TRBV30 and TRBJ1-5; D unresolved. Germline assignment: CDR1 GTSNPN and CDR2 SVGIG (reference sequence). V lost 4 bases to trimming and J lost 0 bases, with 10 bases between them. The CDR3 runs to 14 residues. Based on the CDR3 plus reference TRBV30 and TRBJ1-5, the full variable domain is SQTIHQWPATLVQPVGSPLSLECTVEGTSNPNLYWYRQAAGRGLQLLFYSVGIGQISSEVPQNLSASRPQDRQFILSSKKLLLSDSGFYLCAWNLGLSNQPQHFGDGTRLSIL.

The chain is built from TRBV13 and TRBJ2-4; a possible D gene is TRBD1 (6 bases). Deletions cut 5 bases from V and 2 bases from J, with 13 bases between. Germline CDR1 PRHDT, CDR2 FYEKMQ (reference sequence). The CDR3 runs 15 residues. The CDR3 region is CASSVSGTTKNIQYF. For the CDR3, the DNA is TGTGCCAGCAGCGTGTCCGGGACAACCAAAAACATTCAGTACTTC.

The rearrangement joins TRBV7-2 to TRBJ2-3, with TRBD1 as a possible D gene (5 bases). There are 14 residues in the CDR3. With 5 bases removed from V and 5 bases from J, the gap between germline ends came to 14 bases. Germline loops: CDR1 SGHTA, CDR2 FQGNSA. CDR3 sequence reads: CASSAQGFRDTQYF. DNA for the CDR3: TGTGCCAGCAGCGCCCAGGGTTTCAGAGATACGCAGTATTTT. Based on the CDR3 plus reference TRBV7-2 and TRBJ2-3, the full variable domain is GAGVSQSPSNKVTEKGKDVELRCDPISGHTALYWYRQSLGQGLEFLIYFQGNSAPDKSGLPSDRFSAERTGGSVSTLTIQRTQQEDSAVYLCASSAQGFRDTQYFGPGTRLTVL.